This TCR beta chain was documented in a study of blood T cell repertoires in COVID-19 (dated by TCRdb to 2018 to 2020). In terms of the full investigation: The collaborator samples originated in the United States, Italy and Spain and spanned the acute and convalescent phases of COVID-19. The samples were drawn from the first 160 participants of the ongoing ImmuneRACE study and from 1,254 subjects provided by 6 global collaborators. The prospective study material was composed of cDNA or gDNA derived from T cells, B-cell-depleted T cells, or PBMCs. Subjects who had been exposed to COVID-19, were actively infected with it, or had recovered from it provided the deeply sampled blood TCRbeta repertoires that made up the dataset. A de-identified subject ID, COVID-19 status, age in years and sex were almost always included in the sample metadata. Where available, HLA class I and class II types were obtained from metadata supplied by the sample provider rather than from assay-based typing. The repertoires were made available in a free public database intended to serve as a resource for research on the immune response to SARS-CoV-2. The paper as a whole reports these results and caveats: How much clinical and demographic metadata was included differed by source and by participant, and the metadata was provided uncurated.

V is clipped by 5 bases and J by 4 bases, and the sequence between their germline boundaries is 8 bases long. Sequences SGHVS (CDR1) and FQNEAQ (CDR2) are obtained from the germline V gene. The CDR3, cysteine through phenylalanine, is 12 amino acids long. This entry keeps only the CDR3 DNA: 36 bases, framed from base 1. TCRbeta CDR3 regions were amplified from genomic DNA using the immunoSEQ Assay, a bias-controlled multiplex PCR. Per the authors' processing: Nucleated cell counts per sample were estimated from amplification of reference gene primers within the assay. To quantify the absolute abundance of each unique TCRbeta CDR3 rearrangement, sequence reads were collapsed and filtered. For each sample, productive Simpson clonality was calculated as the square root of Simpson's diversity index over productive rearrangements. Not all clones reach the TCRdb copy of this immuneACCESS table, which keeps in-frame sequences only. Checked studies attribute under half of the gap to unresolved V genes and leave the rest unexplained. V, J and clone size are those of that table, while D and trimming were read from the DNA. The sample records around 350,000 clones, around nine tenths of which are singletons. Over 2.5% of the sample is in the top ten clones.

As regards this clone: The specificity of this receptor is unknown. Nothing much larger sits one base from this clone, and base qualities are not available.

Whole blood was collected in K2EDTA tubes by collaborating institutions according to the institutions' own protocols. For TCRbeta analysis, collaborators shipped samples as frozen whole blood, isolated PBMCs, or DNA extracted from either of those sample types. This sequence uses TRBV7-8 and TRBJ2-5; the D gene lacks a confident call. The sample consisted of peripheral blood. The TCR sequence derives from a human donor in a cohort sampled during active COVID-19. The CDR3 region: CASSPRLETQYF. Here is the DNA: TGTGCCAGCAGCCCCCGACTAGAGACCCAGTACTTC.